One sample yielded the 13 T cell receptor beta chains listed below, sequenced in a study of T-cell reconstitution after alpha-beta-depleted transplantation in children (dated by TCRdb to the mid-2010s). The sample's treatment or condition, from its label and the paper: allogeneic hematopoietic cell transplantation with graft depleted of TCRalphabeta T cells and CD19 B cells. Libraries were prepared through PCR. These reads were obtained on an Illumina HiSeq 2500. To normalize quantification of the TCRbeta repertoire, the TCR libraries were built with molecular barcoding that relied on unique molecular identifiers. The raw public reads went through TCRdb reprocessing: fastp at Q25, MiXCR clone calling, in-frame beta chains kept. Here each entry gathers all rows of one CDR3 protein and keeps the most common genes and DNA. The sample contains fewer than 700,000 distinct CDR3 sequences, 13% of them found a single time. In total, the top ten clones hold 2% to 2.5% of the sample.

The sample in question was PBMCs, mostly from graft donor cells, obtained 360 days after TCRalphabeta/CD19-depleted stem cell transplant. Receptors were obtained from a male patient younger than 18 who had a stem cell transplant for acute myeloid leukemia, so the T cells may come from the graft donor.

The chain links TRBV20-1 to TRBJ2-7, with D tentatively TRBD1 or TRBD2 (5 bases each). The CDR3 length is 13 residues. Per germline, CDR1 DFQATT and CDR2 SNEGSKA (reference sequence). Trimming left V 3 bases short and J 3 bases short, with 12 bases between. The CDR3 DNA follows: TGCAGTGCTAGCAGGGAGAGCTACTACGAGCAGTACTTC. This codes for CSASRESYYEQYF.

This clonotype was recorded many times. The chain uses TRBV28 and TRBJ2-3; tentatively, D is TRBD2 (5 bases). Trimming removed 2 bases at V and 4 bases at J, with 10 bases between. The CDR3 sequence is 14 residues long. Germline CDR1 reads MDHEN; CDR2 reads SYDVKM. The CDR3: CASSLLAIADTQYF. CDR3 bases: TGTGCCAGCAGTTTACTAGCTATCGCAGATACGCAGTATTTT.

The J gene is TRBJ2-3, the V gene TRBV11-1; 10 bases line up with TRBD2. This CDR3 region has 20 residues. Per germline, CDR1 SGHAT and CDR2 FQDESV (reference sequence). The V gene end was trimmed by 1 base and the J gene end by 1 base; junction bases not matched to a gene: 14. The CDR3 nucleotides read TGTGCCAGCAGCTTAGGACGGACTAGCGGCAGTCGAACCGGCACAGATACGCAGTATTTT. Its translation: CASSLGRTSGSRTGTDTQYF.

The CDR3 DNA sequence: TGCAGTGCCGAGCGCTCCTACAATGAGCAGTTCTTC. This codes for CSAERSYNEQFF. The chain carries TRBV20-1 and TRBJ2-1; no definite D call. V dropped 6 bases and J dropped 0 bases, with 6 bases sitting between them. Germline CDR1 and CDR2: DFQATT and SNEGSKA (reference sequence). This CDR3 is 12 amino acids long.

The chain combines TRBV27 with TRBJ2-7; 9 bases fit TRBD1. The CDR3 consists of 15 residues. V trimming: 2 bases; J trimming: 5 bases; junction bases outside the gene matches: 7. CDR1 is MNHEY and CDR2 is SMNVEV in the germline V gene (reference sequence). The CDR3 protein is CASSLTGQGLDEQYF. CDR3 DNA: TGTGCCAGCAGTTTAACCGGACAGGGGCTGGACGAGCAGTACTTC.

This clonotype was detected a few times. This CDR3 reads CASSQVRALWDTGELFF. The CDR3 region has the DNA TGCGCCAGCAGCCAAGTAAGGGCACTCTGGGACACCGGGGAGCTGTTTTTT. This chain links TRBV4-3 with TRBJ2-2; D uncertain. Germline CDR1 is LGHNA and CDR2 is YSLEER. The CDR3 has 17 amino acids. Trimming shortened V by 1 base and J by 3 bases, and 15 bases separated the two germline ends.

In its sample, this clonotype was seen a few times. This chain joins TRBV15 and TRBJ2-6; D call uncertain. CDR1 LNHNV and CDR2 YYDKDF come from the germline V gene (reference sequence). The CDR3 totals 16 residues. V was clipped by 2 bases and J by 0 bases, with 8 bases between them. The CDR3 here is CATSRPANSGANVLTF. CDR3 bases: TGTGCCACCAGCAGACCCGCGAACTCTGGGGCCAACGTCCTGACTTTC.

V usage is TRBV7-2 and J usage is TRBJ2-1, with D hard to call. The CDR3 sequence is 15 residues long. Germline CDR1 is SGHTA and CDR2 is FQGNSA. Trimming took 5 bases from V and 1 from J, leaving 12 bases between them. CDR3 nucleotide sequence: TGTGCCAGCAGCCAACGGCGGAATTCCTACAATGAGCAGTTCTTC. It codes for CASSQRRNSYNEQFF. Variable domain in full (rest from reference TRBV7-2 and TRBJ2-1): GAGVSQSPSNKVTEKGKDVELRCDPISGHTALYWYRQSLGQGLEFLIYFQGNSAPDKSGLPSDRFSAERTGGSVSTLTIQRTQQEDSAVYLCASSQRRNSYNEQFFGPGTRLTVL.

Concerning this clonotype: A clone one base away is much larger, so this may be a read error. The CDR3: CASSLAESPSNGKLFF. CDR3 nucleotides: TGTGCCAGCAGCTTGGCGGAAAGCCCTTCTAATGGAAAACTGTTTTTT. This chain links TRBV5-6 with TRBJ1-4; D is unresolved. In germline, CDR1 is SGHDT, CDR2 YYEEEE. CDR3 size: 16 residues. Variable domain in full (rest from reference TRBV5-6 and TRBJ1-4): DAGVTQSPTHLIKTRGQQVTLRCSPKSGHDTVSWYQQALGQGPQFIFQYYEEEERQRGNFPDRFSGHQFPNYSSELNVNALLLGDSALYLCASSLAESPSNGKLFFGSGTQLSVL.

In this sample, this clonotype turned up many times. J is TRBJ2-7 and V is TRBV29-1, with a possible D match to TRBD2 (7 bases). Trimming removed 4 bases at V and 7 bases at J, with 20 bases between. The CDR3 has 14 amino acids. CDR1 SQVTM and CDR2 ANQGSEA come from the germline V gene. The CDR3: CSVGLTRGGHEQYF. DNA of the CDR3: TGCAGCGTTGGCCTAACAAGGGGGGGCCATGAGCAGTACTTC.

The chain is built from TRBV28 and TRBJ2-7, with TRBD2 matching over 10 bases. Germline loops: CDR1 MDHEN, CDR2 SYDVKM. V trimming: 0 bases; J trimming: 5 bases; junction bases outside the gene matches: 10. CDR3 size: 17 residues. The CDR3 coding sequence is TGTGCCAGCAGTTTATGGGGAAGAGCGGGAGGGCCGCACGAGCAGTACTTC. As protein: CASSLWGRAGGPHEQYF. Full variable domain (outside the CDR3, taken from reference TRBV28 and TRBJ2-7): DVKVTQSSRYLVKRTGEKVFLECVQDMDHENMFWYRQDPGLGLRLIYFSYDVKMKEKGDIPEGYSVSREKKERFSLILESASTNQTSMYLCASSLWGRAGGPHEQYFGPGTRLTVT.

This clonotype was picked up a small number of times. The genes are TRBV7-2 and TRBJ2-7; 13 positions agree with TRBD2. CDR1 SGHTA and CDR2 FQGNSA come from the germline V gene. V lost 5 bases to trimming and J lost 7 bases; unmatched junction nucleotides: 8. The CDR3 consists of 15 residues. CDR3 in DNA: TGTGCCAGCAGCCCGAGACTAGCGGGGGGAACGGAGCAGTACTTC. Amino acids: CASSPRLAGGTEQYF.

J is TRBJ2-1 and V is TRBV29-1; 8 bases fit TRBD2. The CDR3 is 14 amino acids. Losses at the gene ends were 5 bases for V and 4 bases for J; bases not matched to a gene: 7. Germline CDR1 SQVTM, CDR2 ANQGSEA. CDR3 in DNA: TGCAGCGTTCACACTAGCGGATTTTACAATGAGCAGTTCTTC. This gives the protein CSVHTSGFYNEQFF.